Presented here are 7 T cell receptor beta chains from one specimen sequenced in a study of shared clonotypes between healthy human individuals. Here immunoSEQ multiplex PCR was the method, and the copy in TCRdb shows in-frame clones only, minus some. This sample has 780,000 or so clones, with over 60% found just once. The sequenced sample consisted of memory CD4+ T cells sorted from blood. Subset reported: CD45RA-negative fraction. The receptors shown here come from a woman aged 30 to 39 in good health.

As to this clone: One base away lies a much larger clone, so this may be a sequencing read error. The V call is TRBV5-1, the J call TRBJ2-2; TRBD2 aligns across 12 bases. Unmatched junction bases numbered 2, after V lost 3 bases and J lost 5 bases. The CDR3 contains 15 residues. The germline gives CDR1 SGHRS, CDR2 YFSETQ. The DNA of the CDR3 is TGCGCCAGCAGCTCCGGACTAGCGGGAACCGGGGAGCTGTTTTTT. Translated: CASSSGLAGTGELFF.

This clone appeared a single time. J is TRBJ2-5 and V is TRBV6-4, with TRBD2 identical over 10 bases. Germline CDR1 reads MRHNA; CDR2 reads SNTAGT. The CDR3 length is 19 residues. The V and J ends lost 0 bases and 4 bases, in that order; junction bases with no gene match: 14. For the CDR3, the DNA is TGTGCCAGCAGTGACTCAATAGCGGGAGGCCTCACCCTTGCAGAGACCCAGTACTTC. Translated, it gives CASSDSIAGGLTLAETQYF.

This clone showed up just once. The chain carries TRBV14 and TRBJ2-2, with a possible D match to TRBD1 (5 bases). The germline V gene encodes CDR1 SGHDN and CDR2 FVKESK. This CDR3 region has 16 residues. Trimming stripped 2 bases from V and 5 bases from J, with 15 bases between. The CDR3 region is CASSQQGVGLTGELFF. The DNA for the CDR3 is TGTGCCAGCAGCCAACAGGGTGTGGGGCTGACCGGGGAGCTGTTTTTT.

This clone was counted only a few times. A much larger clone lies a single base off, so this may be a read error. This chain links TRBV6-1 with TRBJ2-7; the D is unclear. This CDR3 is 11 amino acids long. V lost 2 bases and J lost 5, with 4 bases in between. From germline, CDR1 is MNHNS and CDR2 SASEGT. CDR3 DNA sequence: TGTGCCAGCAGTGAATGGAACGAGCAGTACTTC. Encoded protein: CASSEWNEQYF.

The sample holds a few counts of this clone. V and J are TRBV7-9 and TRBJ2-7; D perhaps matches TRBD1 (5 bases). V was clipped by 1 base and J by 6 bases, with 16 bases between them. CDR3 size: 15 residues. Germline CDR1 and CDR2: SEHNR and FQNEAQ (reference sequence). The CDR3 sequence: CASSLEGQILGEQYF. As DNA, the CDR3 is TGTGCCAGCAGCTTAGAGGGGCAGATTCTAGGCGAGCAGTACTTC.

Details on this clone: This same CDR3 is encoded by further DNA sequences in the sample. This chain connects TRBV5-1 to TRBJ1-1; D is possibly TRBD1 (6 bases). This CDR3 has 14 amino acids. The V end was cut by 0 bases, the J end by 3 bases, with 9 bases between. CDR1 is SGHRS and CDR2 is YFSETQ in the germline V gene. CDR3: CASSLVQGDTEAFF. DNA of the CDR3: TGCGCCAGCAGCTTGGTACAGGGAGACACTGAAGCTTTCTTT.

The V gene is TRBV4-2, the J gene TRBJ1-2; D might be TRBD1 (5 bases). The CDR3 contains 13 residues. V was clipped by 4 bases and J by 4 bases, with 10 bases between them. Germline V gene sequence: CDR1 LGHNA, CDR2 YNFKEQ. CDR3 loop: CASSRDQPYGYTF. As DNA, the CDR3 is TGTGCCAGCAGCCGGGACCAACCCTATGGCTACACCTTC.